These 14 T cell receptor beta chains were sequenced from one sample in a study of OX40 agonist ivuxolimab in advanced cancers. Assay: immunoSEQ multiplex PCR; the TCRdb copy retains only in-frame clones and omits some. The table lists 55,000 or so clones, roughly 87% of them singletons. The sequenced sample was CD4+ or CD8+ T cells sorted from blood, obtained in a trial of the OX40 agonist ivuxolimab. These receptors all stem from an adult with an advanced solid tumor such as melanoma, head and neck, liver or kidney cancer.

The chain joins TRBV6-1 to TRBJ2-7; 8 bases map to TRBD1. This CDR3 is built from 13 residues. Germline trimming cut 4 bases from V and 6 bases from J; bases unmatched to any gene: 5. The germline gives CDR1 MNHNS, CDR2 SASEGT. The CDR3 DNA reads as TGTGCCAGCAGTGGGACAGGGATCGGCGAGCAGTACTTC. Translated, it gives CASSGTGIGEQYF.

This clone is a singleton in its sample. V is TRBV7-2 and J is TRBJ2-5; 8 bases line up with TRBD1. This CDR3 is built from 14 residues. Looked up from germline, CDR1 is SGHTA and CDR2 is FQGNSA. J was trimmed by 5 bases and V by 2 bases; bases with no gene match: 4. The DNA of the CDR3 is TGTGCCAGCAGCTTACCAGGGGGCTGGGAGACCCAGTACTTC. It encodes CASSLPGGWETQYF.

The gene calls are TRBV27 and TRBJ2-7, with D perhaps matching TRBD1 or TRBD2 (5 bases each). V lost 4 bases and J 3 bases, leaving 10 bases between the germline ends. The CDR3 is made up of 13 amino acids. Germline V gives CDR1 MNHEY, CDR2 SMNVEV (reference sequence). This chain's CDR3 is CASSSGRIYEQYF. In nucleotides, the CDR3 is TGTGCCAGCAGTTCGGGACGAATCTACGAGCAGTACTTC.

The V gene is TRBV4-2, the J gene TRBJ1-5; D gene ambiguous. CDR1 and CDR2 from the germline V gene are LGHNA and YNFKEQ. The CDR3 contains 16 residues. The V end lost 1 base, the J end lost 6 bases, and 16 bases lay between the germline ends. This CDR3 is CASSQVYPPGSQPQHF. The CDR3 DNA reads TGTGCCAGCAGCCAAGTATATCCTCCTGGAAGTCAGCCCCAGCATTTT.

This chain uses TRBV28 with TRBJ2-7, with TRBD1 identical over 9 bases. Germline assignment: CDR1 MDHEN and CDR2 SYDVKM. V dropped 4 bases and J dropped 7; count of bases not matched to a gene: 5. The CDR3 contains 13 residues. The CDR3 is CASSSGTGTEQYF. CDR3 coding DNA: TGTGCCAGCAGTTCCGGGACAGGGACGGAGCAGTACTTC. Complete variable domain (other parts from reference TRBV28 and TRBJ2-7): DVKVTQSSRYLVKRTGEKVFLECVQDMDHENMFWYRQDPGLGLRLIYFSYDVKMKEKGDIPEGYSVSREKKERFSLILESASTNQTSMYLCASSSGTGTEQYFGPGTRLTVT.

The CDR3 loop reads CASSFLGTGPTYEQYF. In nucleotides, the CDR3 is TGTGCCAGCAGCTTCCTCGGGACAGGGCCAACCTACGAGCAGTACTTC. The chain uses TRBV7-3 and TRBJ2-7; 9 nucleotides align to TRBD1. J gave up 2 bases and V 3 bases, and 8 bases lay outside the gene matches. Germline assignment: CDR1 SGHTA and CDR2 FQGTGA. The CDR3 sequence is 16 residues long. Supplemented by reference TRBV7-3 and TRBJ2-7, the full variable domain reads GAGVSQTPSNKVTEKGKYVELRCDPISGHTALYWYRQSLGQGPEFLIYFQGTGAADDSGLPNDRFFAVRPEGSVSTLKIQRTERGDSAVYLCASSFLGTGPTYEQYFGPGTRLTVT.

V gene TRBV7-3 combines with J gene TRBJ2-5; 8 bases are shared with TRBD1. V lost 5 bases, J lost 9 bases, and 11 bases stayed unmatched. Germline lookup yields CDR1 SGHTA and CDR2 FQGTGA. The length of the CDR3 is 14 residues. As DNA, the CDR3 is TGTGCCAGCAGCCCACAGGGGGTCCCGGGAGCCCAGTACTTC. Translated, it gives CASSPQGVPGAQYF.

The V and J genes are TRBV6-5 and TRBJ2-1; 8 nucleotides align to TRBD2. CDR1 is MNHEY, CDR2 SVGAGI, per germline. V shed 0 bases and J 7 bases; nucleotides not matched to a gene: 2. This CDR3 is 14 amino acids long. CDR3 in amino acids: CASSYSGTSNEQFF. In nucleotides, the CDR3 is TGTGCCAGCAGTTACTCGGGGACTAGTAATGAGCAGTTCTTC.

The chain recombines TRBV11-2 with TRBJ2-7; tentatively, D is TRBD1 or TRBD2 (6 bases each). Trimming left V 2 bases short and J 1 base short, with 15 bases between. The length of the CDR3 is 16 residues. From germline, CDR1 is SGHAT and CDR2 FQNNGV. CDR3 protein: CASSLTPGAESYEQYF. The CDR3 nucleotides read TGTGCCAGCAGCTTAACCCCGGGGGCAGAATCCTACGAGCAGTACTTC. Combining the CDR3 with reference TRBV11-2 and TRBJ2-7 gives the whole variable domain EAGVAQSPRYKIIEKRQSVAFWCNPISGHATLYWYQQILGQGPKLLIQFQNNGVVDDSQLPKDRFSAERLKGVDSTLKIQPAKLEDSAVYLCASSLTPGAESYEQYFGPGTRLTVT.

The chain carries TRBV29-1 and TRBJ2-5; D remains unclear. The CDR3 sequence is 13 residues long. The germline gives CDR1 SQVTM, CDR2 ANQGSEA. V was pared by 4 bases and J by 5 bases, with 14 bases between. CDR3 region: CSVVVSLGETQYF. The CDR3 DNA is TGCAGCGTTGTAGTCAGTCTCGGGGAGACCCAGTACTTC.

The chain couples TRBV13 to TRBJ2-1; 9 bases fit TRBD2. Looked up from germline, CDR1 is PRHDT and CDR2 is FYEKMQ (reference sequence). The CDR3 contains 16 residues. V was pared by 0 bases and J by 9 bases, with 9 bases of the junction left unmatched. The CDR3 DNA reads as TGTGCCAGCAGCTTAGGTGGGGCGGGAGGGCCGTCTGAGCAGTTCTTC. Translated: CASSLGGAGGPSEQFF.

The V call is TRBV19, the J call TRBJ2-5; 7 nucleotides align to TRBD2. CDR1 LNHDA and CDR2 SQIVND come from the germline V gene (reference sequence). The CDR3 contains 16 residues. V lost 3 bases and J lost 1; bases outside the gene matches: 8. This CDR3 is CASSMGVAGAQETQYF. Written as DNA, the CDR3 is TGTGCCAGTAGTATGGGGGTGGCGGGAGCCCAAGAGACCCAGTACTTC.

The chain employs TRBV12-1 and TRBJ2-7; TRBD1, the D gene given by the table, was not confirmed from the DNA. TRBV12-1 is given as a pseudogene. The CDR3 is 15 amino acids. In DNA form, the CDR3 reads TGTGCCAGCAGCGCCGACAGGGTGTCCCGATACGAGCAGTACTTC. Translated, it gives CASSADRVSRYEQYF.

J is TRBJ2-6 and V is TRBV7-3; TRBD2 matches 12 bases. This CDR3 region has 18 residues. Germline assignment: CDR1 SGHTA and CDR2 FQGTGA. The junction had 4 bases not matched to a gene; V was cut back by 4 bases and J by 0 bases. The CDR3 bases are TGTGCCAGCAGCTCGAGACTAGCGGGGGCCTCTGGGGCCAACGTCCTGACTTTC. Its protein is CASSSRLAGASGANVLTF. Combining the CDR3 with reference TRBV7-3 and TRBJ2-6 gives the whole variable domain GAGVSQTPSNKVTEKGKYVELRCDPISGHTALYWYRQSLGQGPEFLIYFQGTGAADDSGLPNDRFFAVRPEGSVSTLKIQRTERGDSAVYLCASSSRLAGASGANVLTFGAGSRLTVL.